This TCR beta chain was identified in a study of T cells after yellow fever vaccination. From germline, CDR1 is SGDLS and CDR2 YYNGEE. The V end was cut by 2 bases, the J end by 0 bases, with 18 bases between. The length of the CDR3 is 18 residues. Template switching with 5'RACE generated the TCR cDNA and added a universal primer site and UMIs. TCRdb re-analysed the 5' RACE reads in MiXCR, keeping a single row per CDR3 protein. Of 450,000 to 650,000 distinct CDR3 sequences in the sample, roughly 13% were seen once. This TCR came from a man under 40 who received the YFV17D yellow fever vaccine. V gene TRBV9 combines with J gene TRBJ2-4, with D tentatively TRBD1 or TRBD2 (5 bases each). The specimen was PBMCs, collected on the day of the yellow fever booster vaccination. The chain's CDR3 is CASSVEGFWGSAKNIQYF. The CDR3 nucleotides are TGTGCCAGCAGCGTCGAGGGGTTTTGGGGTTCAGCCAAAAACATTCAGTACTTC.